Included here is one TCR beta chain sequence, with context. What it binds is not known. This entry belongs to a study of T-cell memory formation after mild COVID-19. About the study: The TCR clusters were mostly specific to one donor. The study's findings and limits: Pre-infection memory held some responding clones, suggesting pre-existing cross-reactive T cells responded. Researchers report contracting CD4+ clones mostly in CM and EM, with CD8+ clones in EMRA.

TCRdb re-derived calls from the 5' RACE reads in MiXCR, one entry per CDR3 protein. Of 350,000 to 500,000 distinct CDR3 sequences detected, more than 20% appear once; the ten largest clones hold under 15%. This CDR3 has 12 amino acids. Deletions cut 1 base from V and 12 bases from J, with 10 bases between. Germline assignment: CDR1 SEHNR and CDR2 FQNEAQ (reference sequence). The sequencing input was PBMCs or a T cell subset sorted from them (not recorded which). The chain has TRBV7-9 and TRBJ2-1; D is uncertain. This receptor was identified in an adult woman who had mild COVID-19 (a few samples of this study predate the infection). Cell type and time point are not known. CDR3 sequence (DNA): TGTGCCAGCAGCTTAGAGTCGGTTGTGCAGTTCTTC. Translation gives CASSLESVVQFF.